What follows are 17 T cell receptor beta chains derived from one specimen sequenced in a study of T-cell memory formation after mild COVID-19. TCRdb reanalysed the 5' RACE reads using MiXCR and keeps one entry per CDR3 protein. The repertoire has about 160,000 distinct CDR3 sequences, 31% of them found once; the top ten carry more than 10%. The specimen was PBMCs or a T cell subset sorted from them (not recorded which). The source of these receptors is an adult woman who had mild COVID-19 (a few samples of this study predate the infection). Cell type and time point are not known.

The chain combines TRBV12-3 or TRBV12-4 with TRBJ2-3; D is perhaps TRBD2 (6 bases). This CDR3 is built from 13 residues. The germline V and J ends were trimmed by 6 bases and 3 bases, with 10 bases remaining between them. The CDR3 bases are TGTGCCAGCAGGTGGAGGGCTACAGATACGCAGTATTTT. It yields the protein CASRWRATDTQYF.

The genes are TRBV7-9 and TRBJ2-7, with D possibly matching TRBD2 (6 bases). The CDR3 contains 18 residues. V was trimmed by 5 bases and J by 0 bases, leaving 23 bases between them. Germline V CDR1 and CDR2: SEHNR, FQNEAQ (reference sequence). CDR3 sequence: CASSPTLGTSTSSYEQYF. The CDR3 nucleotides read TGTGCCAGCAGCCCCACTTTAGGGACTTCCACTAGCTCCTACGAGCAGTACTTC.

This clonotype was observed a single time. A junction end diverges from the germline sequence, so it may reflect a read error. The V gene is TRBV20-1, the J gene TRBJ1-2; 7 bases line up with TRBD1. Germline CDR1 DFQATT, CDR2 SNEGSKA (reference sequence). The CDR3 has 13 residues. The CDR3 region has the DNA TGCAGCGCTAATCACGACAGGGCCTATGGCTACACCTTC. Protein product: CSANHDRAYGYTF.

This CDR3 is CASSKDRVYGYTF. The CDR3 coding sequence is TGTGCCAGCAGTAAAGACAGGGTCTATGGCTACACCTTC. The rearrangement uses TRBV12-3 or TRBV12-4 and TRBJ1-2; 7 bases are shared with TRBD1. The CDR3 runs to 13 residues. V lost 5 bases, J lost 4 bases, and 4 bases stayed unmatched.

This clonotype was counted a single time. This chain connects TRBV9 to TRBJ2-1, with D possibly matching TRBD2 (6 bases). Per germline, CDR1 SGDLS and CDR2 YYNGEE. This CDR3 contains 13 residues. The V end was cut by 0 bases, the J end by 12 bases, with 13 bases between. In DNA form, the CDR3 reads TGTGCCAGCAGCGTAGTTGGACTAACGGTGCAGTTCTTC. Translation gives CASSVVGLTVQFF.

The rearrangement links TRBV9 to TRBJ2-1; D gene ambiguous. The V and J ends lost 0 bases and 6 bases respectively, with 10 bases between them. The germline gives CDR1 SGDLS, CDR2 YYNGEE. The CDR3 runs 14 residues. The CDR3 DNA is TGTGCCAGCAGCGTAGCCGGGTTACTCAATGAGCAGTTCTTC. Translating it yields CASSVAGLLNEQFF. Looking up the rest from reference TRBV9 and TRBJ2-1 gives the full variable domain: DSGVTQTPKHLITATGQRVTLRCSPRSGDLSVYWYQQSLDQGLQFLIQYYNGEERAKGNILERFSAQQFPDLHSELNLSSLELGDSALYFCASSVAGLLNEQFFGPGTRLTVL.

This clonotype was seen a handful of times. The rearrangement links TRBV20-1 to TRBJ2-7; D gene uncertain. With 2 bases removed from V and 6 bases from J, the gap between germline ends came to 5 bases. CDR1 is DFQATT, CDR2 SNEGSKA, per germline (reference sequence). The CDR3 is made up of 10 amino acids. The CDR3 here is CSARKSEQYF. The CDR3 DNA sequence: TGCAGTGCTAGAAAGAGCGAGCAGTACTTC.

The table lists this clonotype with a few counts. The chain joins TRBV10-3 to TRBJ2-7; tentatively, D is TRBD2 (7 bases). CDR1 is ENHRY, CDR2 SYGVKD, per germline. Trimming cost V 10 bases and J 7 bases, with 14 bases left between them. The CDR3 has 11 amino acids. DNA of the CDR3: TGTGCCACCTCCGGGGGGCTTGAGCAGTACTTC. It encodes CATSGGLEQYF.

V gene TRBV12-3 or TRBV12-4 combines with J gene TRBJ2-5, with 9 bases fitting TRBD2. The length of the CDR3 is 16 residues. V was clipped by 3 bases and J by 2 bases; unmatched bases: 7. In nucleotides, the CDR3 is TGTGCCAGCAGTTTCGCTACACTAGCGGGTCAAGAGACCCAGTACTTC. Translating gives CASSFATLAGQETQYF.

The V gene is TRBV20-1, the J gene TRBJ1-1; D possibly corresponds to TRBD1 (5 bases). CDR3 size: 13 residues. Germline V gene data show CDR1 as DFQATT and CDR2 as SNEGSKA (reference sequence). V was clipped by 3 bases and J by 0 bases, with 8 bases between them. As DNA, the CDR3 is TGCAGTGCTAGGCAGGGTATGAACACTGAAGCTTTCTTT. Residues: CSARQGMNTEAFF.

V is TRBV6-2 or TRBV6-3 and J is TRBJ2-7, with TRBD2 matching 8 bases. The V and J ends lost 7 bases and 0 bases, in that order; junction bases with no gene match: 14. This CDR3 comprises 17 residues. The germline gives CDR1 MNHEY, CDR2 SVGEGT. CDR3 protein: CASNELAALSRSYEQYF. The CDR3 bases are TGTGCCAGCAACGAACTAGCGGCCCTAAGTCGCTCCTACGAGCAGTACTTC.

This clonotype was seen a few times. V is TRBV29-1 and J is TRBJ1-1, with 8 bases aligning to TRBD1. In germline, CDR1 is SQVTM, CDR2 ANQGSEA. Germline trimming cut 4 bases from V and 6 bases from J; bases unmatched to any gene: 1. The CDR3 is 11 amino acids. The CDR3 nucleotides read TGCAGCGTTGCCAGGGGGCCTGAAGCTTTCTTT. Translating gives CSVARGPEAFF.

The chain links TRBV5-1 to TRBJ1-4; 10 nucleotides line up with TRBD1. The CDR3 has 14 residues. With V trimmed by 5 bases and J by 12 bases, 10 bases remained unmatched. Germline CDR1 and CDR2: SGHRS and YFSETQ. This chain's CDR3 is CASSPDRGMRELFF. CDR3 nucleotides: TGCGCCAGCAGTCCGGACAGGGGGATGCGGGAACTGTTTTTT.

The chain is built from TRBV24-1 and TRBJ2-2, with D tentatively TRBD1 (5 bases). The CDR3 spans 14 residues. Trimming took off 6 bases at V and 1 base at J, with 8 bases between the two ends. CDR1 and CDR2 (germline): KGHDR, SFDVKD. The CDR3 loop is CATSPQGNTGELFF. DNA for the CDR3: TGTGCCACCAGTCCCCAGGGGAACACCGGGGAGCTGTTTTTT.

This clonotype was found many times. The rearrangement uses TRBV3-1 and TRBJ2-7; 7 bases align to TRBD1. CDR3 length equals 13 residues. J lost 3 bases, V lost 4 bases, and 3 bases had no gene match. CDR1 LGHDT and CDR2 YNNKEL come from the germline V gene (reference sequence). The CDR3 DNA is TGTGCCAGCAGCCTGGGACAGAGCTACGAGCAGTACTTC. This gives the protein CASSLGQSYEQYF.

V gene TRBV5-1 combines with J gene TRBJ2-1; 10 nucleotides line up with TRBD1. Germline-derived CDR1 and CDR2 are SGHRS and YFSETQ. The CDR3 consists of 14 residues. J was trimmed by 9 bases and V by 4 bases; bases with no gene match: 7. CDR3 in DNA: TGCGCCAGCAGCGGGCGGGACAGGGGTACTGAGCAGTTCTTC. It specifies CASSGRDRGTEQFF.

The chain links TRBV5-1 to TRBJ2-3, with a weak D call TRBD2 (5 bases). Trimming removed 4 bases at V and 0 bases at J, with 12 bases between. Germline V CDR1 and CDR2: SGHRS, YFSETQ. The CDR3 consists of 15 residues. CDR3 nucleotides: TGCGCCAGCAGCGCGGGCTGGACTAGCACAGATACGCAGTATTTT. It codes for CASSAGWTSTDTQYF.